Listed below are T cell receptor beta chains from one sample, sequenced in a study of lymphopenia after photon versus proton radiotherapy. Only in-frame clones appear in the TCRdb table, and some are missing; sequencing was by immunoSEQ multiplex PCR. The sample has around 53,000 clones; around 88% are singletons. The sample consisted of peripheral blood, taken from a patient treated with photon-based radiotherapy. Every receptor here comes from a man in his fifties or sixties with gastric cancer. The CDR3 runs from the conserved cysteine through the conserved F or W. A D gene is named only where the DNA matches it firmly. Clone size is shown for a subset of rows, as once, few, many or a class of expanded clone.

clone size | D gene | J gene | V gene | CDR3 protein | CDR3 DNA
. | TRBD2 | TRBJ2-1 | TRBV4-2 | CASTTLSTTSGRSYNEQFF | TGTGCCAGCACCACCTTGTCGACAACTAGCGGGAGGTCCTACAATGAGCAGTTCTTC
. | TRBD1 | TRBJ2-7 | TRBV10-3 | CAISERGAGGQVFSYEQYF | TGTGCCATCTCCGAGAGAGGGGCGGGTGGACAGGTCTTCTCCTACGAGCAGTACTTC
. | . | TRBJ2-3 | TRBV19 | CASSIGGQKDTQYF | TGTGCCAGTAGTATAGGTGGACAGAAGGATACGCAGTATTTT
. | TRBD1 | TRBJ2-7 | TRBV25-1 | CASSDPGTGTYEQYF | TGTGCCAGCAGTGACCCCGGGACAGGGACCTACGAGCAGTACTTC
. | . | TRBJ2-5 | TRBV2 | CASRRTEQETQYF | TGTGCCAGCAGGAGAACGGAACAAGAGACCCAGTACTTC
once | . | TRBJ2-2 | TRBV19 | CASSISYLNTGELFF | TGTGCCAGTAGTATATCATACTTGAACACCGGGGAGCTGTTTTTT
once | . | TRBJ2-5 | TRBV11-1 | CASSRETGKETQYF | TGTGCCAGCAGCCGGGAGACAGGCAAAGAGACCCAGTACTTC
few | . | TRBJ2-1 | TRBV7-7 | CASSLKAGHEQFF | TGTGCCAGCAGCTTAAAGGCAGGGCATGAGCAGTTCTTC
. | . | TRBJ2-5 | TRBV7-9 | CASSRREEETQYF | TGTGCCAGCAGCCGACGGGAAGAAGAGACCCAGTACTTC
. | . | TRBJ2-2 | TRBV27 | CASSFRSSGTGELFF | TGTGCCAGCAGTTTTAGAAGTTCTGGCACCGGGGAGCTGTTTTTT
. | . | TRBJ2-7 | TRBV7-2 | CASRSGQSYEQYF | TGTGCCAGCAGATCAGGACAGAGCTACGAGCAGTACTTC
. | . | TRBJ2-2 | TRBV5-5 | CASSSIQGGLFTGELFF | TGTGCCAGCAGCTCAATCCAGGGGGGTCTTTTCACCGGGGAGCTGTTTTTT
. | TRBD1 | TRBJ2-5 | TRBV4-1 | CASSQVRTGEETQYF | TGCGCCAGCAGCCAAGTCCGGACAGGGGAGGAGACCCAGTACTTC
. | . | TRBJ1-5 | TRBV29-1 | CSVVSDLNQPQHF | TGCAGCGTTGTAAGTGACTTAAATCAGCCCCAGCATTTT
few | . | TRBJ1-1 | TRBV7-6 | CASSTQGFAGAFF | TGTGCCAGCAGCACCCAGGGGTTTGCCGGGGCTTTCTTT
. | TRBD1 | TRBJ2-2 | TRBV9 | CASSVPRDRETGELFF | TGTGCCAGCAGCGTCCCCCGGGACAGGGAGACCGGGGAGCTGTTTTTT
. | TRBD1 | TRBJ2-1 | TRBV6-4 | CASSDHRGTDEQFF | TGTGCCAGCAGTGACCACAGGGGTACGGATGAGCAGTTCTTC
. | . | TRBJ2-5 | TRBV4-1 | CASSQGGVQETQYF | TGCGCCAGCAGCCAAGGAGGGGTGCAAGAGACCCAGTACTTC